This TCR beta chain was captured by sequencing in a study of response to subunit inactivated influenza vaccine (dated 2018 in TCRdb). With regard to the full study: Deep quantitative profiling of the T cell receptor repertoire was used in the study to follow responses to a trivalent subunit inactivated influenza vaccine.

The trim is 6 bases for V and 4 bases for J, with a gap of 15 bases between the germline ends. The germline V gene encodes CDR1 KGHSH and CDR2 LQKENI. The cysteine opens and the phenylalanine closes a CDR3 of 14 amino acids. Only the CDR3 DNA stays, 42 bases, in frame from base 1. Libraries were made using RT-PCR. TCRdb records Illumina HiSeq 2500 as the sequencer. TCRdb passed the public sequencing reads through fastp at Q25 and MiXCR, retaining productive beta sequences. Entries that share a CDR3 protein sequence are merged under the most common genes and DNA. In all, the sample holds about 530,000 distinct CDR3 sequences, and roughly 10% of those were seen once. Approximately 10% of the sample is in the top ten clones. Worth noting for this clonotype: Which antigen it targets is not known. One base away there is no much larger clone; base qualities are not given.

On the study overall, not on this receptor specifically: According to the authors, only a limited number of new T cells may be recruited by each seasonal influenza vaccination.

This specimen was PBMCs from blood, taken on the day of vaccination. The chain joins TRBV18 to TRBJ1-1; a confident D gene designation cannot be given. This receptor was identified in a man in his fifties or sixties who received an inactivated influenza vaccine. Donor details come from another sample of the same person, matched by shared clones. The CDR3 has the sequence CASSLLGSATEAFF. The nucleotide sequence is given as TGTGCCAGCTCCCTCCTTGGGTCAGCCACTGAAGCTTTCTTT. The reference TRBV18 and TRBJ1-1 proteins fill in what lies around the CDR3, so the full variable domain reads NAGVMQNPRHLVRRRGQEARLRCSPMKGHSHVYWYRQLPEEGLKFMVYLQKENIIDESGMPKERFSAEFPKEGPSILRIQQVVRGDSAAYFCASSLLGSATEAFFGQGTRLTVV.